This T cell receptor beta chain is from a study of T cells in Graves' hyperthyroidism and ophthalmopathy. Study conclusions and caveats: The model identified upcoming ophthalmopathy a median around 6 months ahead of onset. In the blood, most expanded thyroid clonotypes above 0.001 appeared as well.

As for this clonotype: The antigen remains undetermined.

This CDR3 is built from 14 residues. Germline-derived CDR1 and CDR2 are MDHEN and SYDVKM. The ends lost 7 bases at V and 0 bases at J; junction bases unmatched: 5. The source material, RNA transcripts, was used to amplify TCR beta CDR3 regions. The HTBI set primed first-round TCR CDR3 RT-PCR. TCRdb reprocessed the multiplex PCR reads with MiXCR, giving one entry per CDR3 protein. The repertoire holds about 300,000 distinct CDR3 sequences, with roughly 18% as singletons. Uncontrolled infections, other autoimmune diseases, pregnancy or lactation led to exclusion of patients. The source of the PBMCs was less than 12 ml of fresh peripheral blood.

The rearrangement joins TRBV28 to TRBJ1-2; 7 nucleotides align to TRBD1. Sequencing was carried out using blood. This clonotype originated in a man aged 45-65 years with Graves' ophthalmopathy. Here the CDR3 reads CASTRQGTNYGYTF. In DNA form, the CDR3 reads TGTGCCAGCACCCGACAGGGAACTAACTATGGCTACACCTTC.